The rows below give T cell receptor beta chains drawn from one sample of a study of neurological immune-mediated disorders. TCRdb reprocessed the 5' RACE reads with MiXCR, giving one entry per CDR3 protein. In the table there are 30,000 to 35,000 distinct CDR3 sequences, around 25% of which are singletons. The sequenced sample was CD4+ T cells from blood. All receptors come from a man in his fifties or sixties with HTLV-1-associated myelopathy (HAM/TSP). CDR3s leave out the opening cysteine and the closing phenylalanine or tryptophan.

J	V	CDR3
TRBJ2-1	TRBV6-5	ASSYEVAANEQF
TRBJ1-5	TRBV20-1	SAVPGPSNQPQH
TRBJ2-5	TRBV29-1	SSRLAGRGETQY
TRBJ1-1	TRBV2	ASSDRAHTEAF
TRBJ1-2	TRBV3-1	ASSRDRLREGYT
TRBJ1-3	TRBV5-1	ASSLVPGSGNTIY
TRBJ1-2	TRBV7-2	ASSLEQGAGYGYT
TRBJ2-1	TRBV9	ASSVGAGHSYNEQF
TRBJ1-3	TRBV7-9	ASSSGNTIY
TRBJ1-3	TRBV6-6	ASTNRGSSGNTIY
TRBJ2-3	TRBV5-5	ASSLAVAADTQY
TRBJ2-7	TRBV20-1	SASAGGGYEQY
TRBJ2-6	TRBV20-1	SARPDYRGSPGANVLT
TRBJ1-6	TRBV20-1	SARGDPGFSYNSPLH
TRBJ2-3	TRBV4-2	ASSQDLAGGSDTQY
TRBJ1-2	TRBV18	ASSQGDRGHDGYT
TRBJ1-2	TRBV20-1	SVTAPDGYT
TRBJ2-2	TRBV29-1	SVGAVRETGELF
TRBJ2-7	TRBV20-1	SARTGLGSSYEQY
TRBJ2-2	TRBV7-2	ASSLGGRLNTGELF
TRBJ2-3	TRBV20-1	SARDKGVWSDTQY
TRBJ2-1	TRBV20-1	SGAGGSYNEQF
TRBJ2-3	TRBV20-1	RDGTSGGADEDTQY
TRBJ2-7	TRBV20-1	SANRRGRGSSYEQY
TRBJ2-1	TRBV6-2/TRBV6-3	ASTDRDDPF
TRBJ2-1	TRBV6-5	ASSYSNPYNEQF
TRBJ1-1	TRBV7-9	ASSLTAANTEAF
TRBJ2-6	TRBV5-1	ASSLGGASGANVLT
TRBJ1-3	TRBV9	ASAEGGNTIY
TRBJ1-5	TRBV20-1	SAKRTGSNQPQH
TRBJ1-6	TRBV10-2	ASRDRADPNSPLH
TRBJ2-5	TRBV5-1	ASSLPVGHGGTQY
TRBJ2-5	TRBV20-1	SARLDSQENQY
TRBJ2-2	TRBV3-1	ASSQHNGRTSTGELF
TRBJ1-2	TRBV12-3/TRBV12-4	ASSKQGGHGYT
TRBJ1-2	TRBV5-4	ASSSIQGTNYGYT
TRBJ1-1	TRBV5-5	ASSIGRTNTEAF
TRBJ1-6	TRBV10-1	ASSESRGDSPLH
TRBJ2-6	TRBV20-1	SAINTGANVLT
TRBJ2-7	TRBV7-9	ASSLDRTYEQY
TRBJ2-2	TRBV12-3/TRBV12-4	AISSRNTGELF
TRBJ2-1	TRBV24-1	ATSKDGSVNEQF
TRBJ2-3	TRBV5-1	ASSLRTSGGATTDTQY
TRBJ2-6	TRBV20-1	SASLDRGKISGANVLT
TRBJ1-1	TRBV20-1	SARDPRQGRDTEAF
TRBJ1-1	TRBV20-1	SASNRGTRNTEAF
TRBJ1-5	TRBV27	ASRPDRFQPQH
TRBJ2-1	TRBV20-1	SAVSGSSYNEQF
TRBJ1-1	TRBV18	ASSPRDTNTEAF
TRBJ1-6	TRBV7-2	ASSLSSGTGLSPLH
TRBJ1-6	TRBV4-1	ASSQGTGSAYNSPLH
TRBJ1-2	TRBV20-1	SASRGGRDGYT
TRBJ1-1	TRBV20-1	SARNRIGQTFEAF